Included here is one T cell receptor beta chain sequence, with context. The data originate from a study of blood T cells in healthy people across ages. Study overall: The capture of about one barcoded beta molecule per two T cells was achieved by template switching.

Every donor gave 8.5 to 10 milliliters of peripheral blood. Total RNA was extracted at no less than 6 micrograms per sample. Primers used in a second PCR of about 7 to 12 cycles were a sample-barcoded 5' primer and a J-beta primer mix. TCRdb reprocessed the 5' RACE reads with MiXCR, giving one entry per CDR3 protein. The sample lists around 1.5 million distinct CDR3 sequences; 34% were seen once. The sequence derives from a young woman in good health. What was sequenced was blood.

CDR3 nucleotides: TGTGCCAGCAGCAAAGCGAGACAGGACAATCAGCCCCAGCATTTT. Translating gives CASSKARQDNQPQHF. The rearrangement joins TRBV21-1 to TRBJ1-5; the table calls TRBD1, which could not be checked here. TRBV21-1 corresponds to a pseudogene. The CDR3 extends over 15 amino acids.